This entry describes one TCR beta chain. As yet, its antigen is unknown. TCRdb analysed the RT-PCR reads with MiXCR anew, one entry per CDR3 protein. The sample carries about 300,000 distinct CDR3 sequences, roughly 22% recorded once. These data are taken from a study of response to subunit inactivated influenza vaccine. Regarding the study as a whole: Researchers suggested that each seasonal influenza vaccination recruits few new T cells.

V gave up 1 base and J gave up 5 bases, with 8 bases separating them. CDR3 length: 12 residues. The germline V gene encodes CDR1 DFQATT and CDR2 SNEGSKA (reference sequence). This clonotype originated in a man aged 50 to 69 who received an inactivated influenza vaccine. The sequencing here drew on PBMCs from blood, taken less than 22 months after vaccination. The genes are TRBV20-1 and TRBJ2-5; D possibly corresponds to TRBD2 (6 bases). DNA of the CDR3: TGCAGTGCTAGAGTGCTAGCGGAGACCCAGTACTTC. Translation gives CSARVLAETQYF.